This is a list of T cell receptor beta chains from one sample in a study of cytomegalovirus exposure and HLA in healthy donors. Some clones are missing from TCRdb's copy, which holds only in-frame ones; the method was immunoSEQ multiplex PCR. The table lists around 110,000 clones, 60% to 80% of them singletons. The source material was PBMCs. The receptors were gathered from a female donor in good health and CMV-seronegative. Both conserved end residues are part of each CDR3. The D gene is left open where the match is weak. Clone size is given for some rows only: seen once, a few or many times, or a class if the clone is expanded.

TRBJ2-5	few	TRBV5-8	NA	TGTGCCAGCAGCTTGGGGACAACTCAAGAGACCCAGTACTTC	CASSLGTTQETQYF
TRBJ2-1	NA	TRBV15	TRBD2	TGTGCCACCAGCAGAGACCGACTAGCGGAATACAATGAGCAGTTCTTC	CATSRDRLAEYNEQFF
TRBJ2-1	NA	TRBV5-5	NA	TGTGCCAGCAGCTCGCCCCCAGGGCGGAACAATGAGCAGTTCTTC	CASSSPPGRNNEQFF
TRBJ1-2	NA	TRBV19	TRBD1	TGTGCCAGTACCCACGCGGACAGGGCTCATTTGAGTGGCTACACCTTC	CASTHADRAHLSGYTF
TRBJ2-5	NA	TRBV9	NA	TGTGCCAGCAGCGTAGGCGAGGGTTACCAAGAGACCCAGTACTTC	CASSVGEGYQETQYF
TRBJ2-2	NA	TRBV27	TRBD2	TGTGCCAGCATAGGACTAGCGGGAGTTCGAACCGGGGAGCTGTTTTTT	CASIGLAGVRTGELFF
TRBJ1-1	NA	TRBV9	NA	TGTGCCAGCAGCGTAGGGGAGGGAGCGAACACTGAAGCTTTCTTT	CASSVGEGANTEAFF
TRBJ2-5	NA	TRBV7-2	TRBD1	TGTGCCAGCAGCTCAATGGGACAGGGGAGAGAGACCCAGTACTTC	CASSSMGQGRETQYF
TRBJ2-3	NA	TRBV27	TRBD2	TGTGCCAGCAGTTTTCGCGGGGGGGACACAGATACGCAGTATTTT	CASSFRGGDTDTQYF
TRBJ1-1	NA	TRBV19	TRBD1	TGTGCCAGTGGTACAGGGGTTGGTGAAGCTTTCTTT	CASGTGVGEAFF
TRBJ1-1	few	TRBV25-1	TRBD1	TGTGCCAGCAGTGAATGGGGGACAGTGAACACTGAAGCTTTCTTT	CASSEWGTVNTEAFF
TRBJ2-5	few	TRBV5-4	NA	TGTGCCAGCAGCTTGGTCGGGGTCGGAGAGACCCAGTACTTC	CASSLVGVGETQYF
TRBJ1-1	NA	TRBV18	NA	TGTGCCAGTAGGGGGGGTGGAACTGAAGCTTTCTTT	CASRGGGTEAFF
TRBJ2-7	NA	TRBV5-1	TRBD1	TGCGCCAGCAGGCGTCCCGGGACAGGGTTTAGCGAGCAGTACTTC	CASRRPGTGFSEQYF
TRBJ2-7	NA	TRBV6-1	TRBD1	TGTGCCAGCAGGGGGGACAGGTCAGGGGCCTACGAGCAGTACTTC	CASRGDRSGAYEQYF
TRBJ2-7	NA	TRBV5-6	TRBD1	TGTGCCAGCAGCTTGTATCAGGACAGGGGCGGGTACGAGCAGTACTTC	CASSLYQDRGGYEQYF
TRBJ2-3	NA	TRBV9	TRBD2	TGTGCCAGCAGCGCAAGCGGGAGGGCAGCAGATACGCAGTATTTT	CASSASGRAADTQYF
TRBJ1-3	NA	TRBV30	NA	TGTGCCTGGAGTGTCCTCACGGGGGACTTTTCTGGAAACACCATATATTTT	CAWSVLTGDFSGNTIYF
TRBJ2-7	NA	TRBV28	TRBD1	TGTGCCAGCAGTTCCGGACAGGCGACGTACTACGAGCAGTACTTC	CASSSGQATYYEQYF
TRBJ2-5	NA	TRBV4-2	NA	TGTGCCAGCAGCCAGTCCCACAGGGGAGGTGAGACCCAGTACTTC	CASSQSHRGGETQYF
TRBJ2-7	once	TRBV27	TRBD1	TGTGCCAGCAGTTTATTTGGTGTAACGACGACAGGGGATAGTACCTACGAGCAGTACTTC	CASSLFGVTTTGDSTYEQYF
TRBJ2-2	few	TRBV7-9	TRBD1	TGTGCCAGCAGCTTAGTTGGGACAGGGGGCCTCTCTCGCGCCGGGGAGCTGTTTTTT	CASSLVGTGGLSRAGELFF
TRBJ1-3	NA	TRBV28	NA	TGTGCCAGCAGAAGCCCTGGAAACACCATATATTTT	CASRSPGNTIYF
TRBJ2-1	NA	TRBV7-3	TRBD2	TGTGCCAGCAGCCTCACTAGCGGGAGAGCCTACAATGAGCAGTTCTTC	CASSLTSGRAYNEQFF
TRBJ2-2	few	TRBV6-1	TRBD2	TGTGCCAGCAGTGTAACTAGCGGGATAAACACCGGGGAGCTGTTTTTT	CASSVTSGINTGELFF
TRBJ1-1	NA	TRBV7-8	NA	TGTGCCAGCAGCTACTCCCAGAGGGACACTGAAGCTTTCTTT	CASSYSQRDTEAFF
TRBJ2-2	NA	TRBV10-2	NA	TGCGCCAGCAACTGGGGGACCAGGGGCGGGGAGCTGTTTTTT	CASNWGTRGGELFF
TRBJ2-5	NA	TRBV6-4	TRBD2	TGTGCCAGCCATAGGAGCCGGGGACTAGCGGTCCAGGGGGGGCAAGAGACCCAGTACTTC	CASHRSRGLAVQGGQETQYF
TRBJ2-7	once	TRBV28	TRBD1	TGTGCCACAAAAACCGGGACAGGGTCCGCCGAGCAGTACTTC	CATKTGTGSAEQYF
TRBJ2-7	NA	TRBV5-1	TRBD2	TGCGCCAGCAGGCGTCTTAGCGGGAGCTACGAGCAGTACTTC	CASRRLSGSYEQYF
TRBJ1-6	NA	TRBV5-4	NA	TGTGCCAGCAGCTTGGCCAGGAATTCACCCCTCCACTTT	CASSLARNSPLHF
TRBJ2-5	NA	TRBV7-9	NA	TGTGCCAGCAGCCCCCGACGGGGGGCAGAGGCCCAGTACTTC	CASSPRRGAEAQYF
TRBJ1-4	NA	TRBV7-8	NA	TGTGCCAGCAGCTTACGTGATGAAAAACTGTTTTTT	CASSLRDEKLFF
TRBJ2-1	NA	TRBV4-2	TRBD2	TGTGCCAGCAGCCACAACCTAGCGGGGTACAATGAGCAGTTCTTC	CASSHNLAGYNEQFF
TRBJ1-1	many	TRBV6-5	NA	TGTGCCAGCACCCCGGTGAACACTGAAGCTTTCTTT	CASTPVNTEAFF
TRBJ2-5	NA	TRBV6-1	TRBD2	TGTGCCAGCAGTGCCGGGGCGGGAGGGAAGGAGACCCAGTACTTC	CASSAGAGGKETQYF
TRBJ2-3	NA	TRBV13	NA	TGTGCCAGCAGCTTTTACGGGAACACAGATACGCAGTATTTT	CASSFYGNTDTQYF
TRBJ2-7	NA	TRBV2	NA	TGTGCCAGCATCCCGGGGGTTACGGGCGAGCAGTACTTC	CASIPGVTGEQYF
TRBJ2-5	once	TRBV11-3	TRBD2	TGTGCCAGCAGCTTGGGACTAGCGAGCGAGACCCAGTACTTC	CASSLGLASETQYF